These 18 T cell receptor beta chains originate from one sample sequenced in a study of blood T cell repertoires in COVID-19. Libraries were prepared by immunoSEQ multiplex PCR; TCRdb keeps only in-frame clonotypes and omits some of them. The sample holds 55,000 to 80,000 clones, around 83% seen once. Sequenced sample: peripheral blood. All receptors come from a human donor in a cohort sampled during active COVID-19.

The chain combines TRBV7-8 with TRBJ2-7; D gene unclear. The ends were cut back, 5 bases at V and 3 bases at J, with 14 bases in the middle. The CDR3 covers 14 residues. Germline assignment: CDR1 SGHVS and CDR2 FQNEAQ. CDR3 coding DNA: TGTGCCAGCAGCCCCTTCGGAAGCGACTACGAGCAGTACTTC. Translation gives CASSPFGSDYEQYF.

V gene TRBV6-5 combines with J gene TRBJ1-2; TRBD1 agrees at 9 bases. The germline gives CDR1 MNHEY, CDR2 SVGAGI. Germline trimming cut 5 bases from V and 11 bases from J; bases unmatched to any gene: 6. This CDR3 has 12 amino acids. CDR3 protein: CASSTRDREYTF. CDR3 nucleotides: TGTGCCAGCAGTACCCGGGACAGGGAATACACCTTC.

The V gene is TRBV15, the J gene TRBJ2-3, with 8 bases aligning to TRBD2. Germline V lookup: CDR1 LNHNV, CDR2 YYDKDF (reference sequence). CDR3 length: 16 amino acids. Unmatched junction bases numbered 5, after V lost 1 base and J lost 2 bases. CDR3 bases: TGTGCCACCAGCAGAGCGGGAGGGCCGGTCACAGATACGCAGTATTTT. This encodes CATSRAGGPVTDTQYF.

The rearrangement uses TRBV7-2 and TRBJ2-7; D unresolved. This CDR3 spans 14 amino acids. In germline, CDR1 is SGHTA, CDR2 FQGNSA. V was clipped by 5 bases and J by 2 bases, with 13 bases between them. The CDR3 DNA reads TGTGCCAGCAGCCGTCAGTCCTCCACCTACGAGCAGTACTTC. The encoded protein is CASSRQSSTYEQYF.

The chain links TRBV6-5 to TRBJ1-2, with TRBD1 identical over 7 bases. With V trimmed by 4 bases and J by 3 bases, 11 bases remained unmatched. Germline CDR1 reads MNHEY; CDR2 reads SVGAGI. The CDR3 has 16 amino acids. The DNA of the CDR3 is TGTGCCAGCAGTTCTATCTCGACAGGGAGAGACTATGGCTACACCTTC. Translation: CASSSISTGRDYGYTF.

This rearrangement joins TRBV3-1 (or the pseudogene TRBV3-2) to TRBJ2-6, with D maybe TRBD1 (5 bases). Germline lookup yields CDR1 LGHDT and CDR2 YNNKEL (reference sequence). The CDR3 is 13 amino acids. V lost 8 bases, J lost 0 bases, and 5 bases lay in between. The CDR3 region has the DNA TGTGCCAGCGACAGCTCTGGGGCCAACGTCCTGACTTTC. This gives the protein CASDSSGANVLTF.

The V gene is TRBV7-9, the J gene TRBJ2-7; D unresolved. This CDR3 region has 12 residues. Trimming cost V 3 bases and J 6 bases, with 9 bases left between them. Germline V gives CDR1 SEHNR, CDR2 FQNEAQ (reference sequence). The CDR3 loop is CASSFSSFEQYF. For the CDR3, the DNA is TGTGCCAGCAGCTTTAGTAGTTTCGAGCAGTACTTC. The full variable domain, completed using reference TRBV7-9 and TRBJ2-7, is DTGVSQNPRHKITKRGQNVTFRCDPISEHNRLYWYRQTLGQGPEFLTYFQNEAQLEKSRLLSDRFSAERPKGSFSTLEIQRTEQGDSAMYLCASSFSSFEQYFGPGTRLTVT.

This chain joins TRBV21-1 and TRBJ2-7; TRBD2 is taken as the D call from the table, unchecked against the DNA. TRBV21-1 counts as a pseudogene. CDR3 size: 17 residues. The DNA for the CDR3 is TGTGCCAGCAGCAAAGCCGCGGGAGGACTCAGCTCCTACGAGCAGTACTTC. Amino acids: CASSKAAGGLSSYEQYF.

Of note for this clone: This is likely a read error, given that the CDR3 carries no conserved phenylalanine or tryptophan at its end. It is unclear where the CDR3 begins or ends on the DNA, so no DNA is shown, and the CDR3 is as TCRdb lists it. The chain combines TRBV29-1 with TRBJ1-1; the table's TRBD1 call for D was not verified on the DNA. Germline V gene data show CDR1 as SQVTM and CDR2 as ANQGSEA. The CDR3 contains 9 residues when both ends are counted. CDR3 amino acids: CSVAGGGFH.

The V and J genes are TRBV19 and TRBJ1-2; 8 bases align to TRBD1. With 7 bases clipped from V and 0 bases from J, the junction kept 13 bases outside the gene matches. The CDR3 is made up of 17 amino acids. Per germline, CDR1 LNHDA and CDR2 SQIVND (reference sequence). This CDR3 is CASNPRDRSYSNYGYTF. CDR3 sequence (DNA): TGTGCCAGTAATCCCCGGGACAGGTCCTACTCTAACTATGGCTACACCTTC.

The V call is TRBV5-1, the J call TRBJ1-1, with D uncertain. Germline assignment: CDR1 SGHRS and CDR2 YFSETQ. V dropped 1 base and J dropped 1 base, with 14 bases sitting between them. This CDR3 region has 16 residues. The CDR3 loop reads CASSLRAEGKNTEAFF. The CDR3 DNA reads TGCGCCAGCAGCTTGAGGGCTGAGGGTAAGAACACTGAAGCTTTCTTT.

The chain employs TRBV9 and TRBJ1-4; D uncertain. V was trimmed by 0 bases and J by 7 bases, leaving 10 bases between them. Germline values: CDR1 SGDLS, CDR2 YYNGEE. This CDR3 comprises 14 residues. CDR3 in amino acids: CASSVVPTGEKLFF. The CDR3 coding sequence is TGTGCCAGCAGCGTAGTTCCCACGGGTGAAAAACTGTTTTTT.

Written as DNA, the CDR3 is TGTGCCAGCAGCTTGAGGTCTAGTAGGGGCAGGCAGACCCAGTACTTC. It codes for CASSLRSSRGRQTQYF. The chain couples TRBV5-8 to TRBJ2-5, with D possibly being TRBD1 (5 bases). The CDR3 covers 16 residues. Germline V gene lookup returns CDR1 SGHTS and CDR2 YDEGEE. With 1 base removed from V and 6 bases from J, the gap between germline ends came to 19 bases.

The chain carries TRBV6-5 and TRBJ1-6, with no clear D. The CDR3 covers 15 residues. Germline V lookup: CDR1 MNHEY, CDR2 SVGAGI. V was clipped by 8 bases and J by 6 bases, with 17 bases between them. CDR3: CASRPSTGSNSPLHF. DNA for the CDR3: TGTGCCAGCCGGCCGTCGACCGGGTCTAATTCACCCCTCCACTTT.

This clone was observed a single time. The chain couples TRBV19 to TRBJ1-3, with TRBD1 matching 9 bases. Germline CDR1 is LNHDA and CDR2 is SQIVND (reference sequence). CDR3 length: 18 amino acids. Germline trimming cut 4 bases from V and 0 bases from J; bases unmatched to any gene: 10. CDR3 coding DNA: TGTGCCAGTAGTAAGACCCCTGGGACAGGGAGCTCTGGAAACACCATATATTTT. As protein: CASSKTPGTGSSGNTIYF. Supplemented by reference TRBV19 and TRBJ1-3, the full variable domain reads DGGITQSPKYLFRKEGQNVTLSCEQNLNHDAMYWYRQDPGQGLRLIYYSQIVNDFQKGDIAEGYSVSREKKESFPLTVTSAQKNPTAFYLCASSKTPGTGSSGNTIYFGEGSWLTVV.

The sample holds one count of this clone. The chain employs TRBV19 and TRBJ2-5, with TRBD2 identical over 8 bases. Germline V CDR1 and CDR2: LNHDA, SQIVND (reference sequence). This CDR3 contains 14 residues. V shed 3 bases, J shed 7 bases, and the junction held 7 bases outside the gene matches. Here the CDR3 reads CASSIGGAEGTQYF. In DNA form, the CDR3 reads TGTGCCAGTAGTATCGGGGGGGCAGAGGGGACCCAGTACTTC.

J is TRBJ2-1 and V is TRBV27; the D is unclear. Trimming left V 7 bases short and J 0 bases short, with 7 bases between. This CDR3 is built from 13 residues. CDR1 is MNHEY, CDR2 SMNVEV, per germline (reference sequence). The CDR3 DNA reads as TGTGCCAGCACTCGTAACTCCTACAATGAGCAGTTCTTC. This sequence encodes CASTRNSYNEQFF.

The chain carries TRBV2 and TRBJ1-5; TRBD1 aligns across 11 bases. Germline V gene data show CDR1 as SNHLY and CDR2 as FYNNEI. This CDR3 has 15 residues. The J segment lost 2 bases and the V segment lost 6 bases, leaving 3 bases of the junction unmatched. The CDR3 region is CASRRTGGGNQPQHF. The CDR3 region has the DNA TGTGCCAGCAGAAGGACAGGGGGCGGCAATCAGCCCCAGCATTTT.